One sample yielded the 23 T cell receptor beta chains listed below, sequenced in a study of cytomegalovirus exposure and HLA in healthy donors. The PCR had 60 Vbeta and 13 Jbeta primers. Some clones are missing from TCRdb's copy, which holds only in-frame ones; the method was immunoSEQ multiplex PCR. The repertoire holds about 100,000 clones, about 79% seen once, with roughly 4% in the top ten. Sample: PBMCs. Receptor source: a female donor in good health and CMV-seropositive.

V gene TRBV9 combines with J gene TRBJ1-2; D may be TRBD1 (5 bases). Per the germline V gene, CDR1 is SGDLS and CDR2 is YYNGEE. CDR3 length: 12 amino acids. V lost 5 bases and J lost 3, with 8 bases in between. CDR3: CASSSRDYGYTF. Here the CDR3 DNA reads TGTGCCAGCAGTTCCAGGGACTATGGCTACACCTTC.

The CDR3 is CASSGKRATEAFF. CDR3 DNA sequence: TGTGCCAGTAGTGGGAAGAGGGCGACTGAAGCTTTCTTT. V usage is TRBV19 and J usage is TRBJ1-1; D not resolved. Germline loops: CDR1 LNHDA, CDR2 SQIVND (reference sequence). CDR3 length: 13 residues. Trimming removed 5 bases from V and 5 bases from J, with 12 bases in between.

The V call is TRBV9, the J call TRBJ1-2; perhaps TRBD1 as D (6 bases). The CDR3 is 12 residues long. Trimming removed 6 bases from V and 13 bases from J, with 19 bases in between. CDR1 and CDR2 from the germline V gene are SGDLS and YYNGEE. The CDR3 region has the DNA TGTGCCAGCAAGGGGGGGGGCGGTTTTTCCACCTTC. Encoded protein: CASKGGGGFSTF. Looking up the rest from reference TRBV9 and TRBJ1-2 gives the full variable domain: DSGVTQTPKHLITATGQRVTLRCSPRSGDLSVYWYQQSLDQGLQFLIQYYNGEERAKGNILERFSAQQFPDLHSELNLSSLELGDSALYFCASKGGGGFSTFGSGTRLTVV.

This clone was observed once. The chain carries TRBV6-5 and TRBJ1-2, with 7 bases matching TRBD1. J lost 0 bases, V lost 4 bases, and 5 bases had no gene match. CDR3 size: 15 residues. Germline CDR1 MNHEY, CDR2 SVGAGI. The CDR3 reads CASSSPGGTNYGYTF. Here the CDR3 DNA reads TGTGCCAGCAGTTCCCCAGGGGGGACTAACTATGGCTACACCTTC.

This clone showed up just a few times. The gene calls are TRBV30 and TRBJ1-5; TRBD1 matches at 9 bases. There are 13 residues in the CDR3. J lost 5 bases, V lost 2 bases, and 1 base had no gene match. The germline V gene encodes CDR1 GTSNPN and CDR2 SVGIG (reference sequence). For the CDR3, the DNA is TGTGCCTGGAGTTACAGGGGGCATCAGCCCCAGCATTTT. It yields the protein CAWSYRGHQPQHF.

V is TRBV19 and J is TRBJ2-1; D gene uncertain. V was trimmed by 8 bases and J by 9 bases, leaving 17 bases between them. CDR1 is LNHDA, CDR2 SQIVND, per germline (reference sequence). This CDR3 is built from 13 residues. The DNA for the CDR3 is TGTGCCAGTGCTCCCTTTTTTACTGGTGAGCAGTTCTTC. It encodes CASAPFFTGEQFF.

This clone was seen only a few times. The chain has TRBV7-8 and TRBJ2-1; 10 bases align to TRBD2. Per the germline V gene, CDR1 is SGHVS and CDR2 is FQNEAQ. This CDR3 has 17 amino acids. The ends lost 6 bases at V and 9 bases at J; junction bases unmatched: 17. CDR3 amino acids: CASSPLIGTSESTEQFF. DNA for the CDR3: TGTGCCAGCAGTCCCCTTATAGGGACTAGCGAGAGTACTGAGCAGTTCTTC.

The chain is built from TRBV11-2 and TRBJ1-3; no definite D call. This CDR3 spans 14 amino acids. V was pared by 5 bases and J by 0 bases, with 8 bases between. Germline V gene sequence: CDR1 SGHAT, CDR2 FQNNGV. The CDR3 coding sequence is TGTGCCAGCAGCCCCGTCCTCTCTGGAAACACCATATATTTT. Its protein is CASSPVLSGNTIYF.

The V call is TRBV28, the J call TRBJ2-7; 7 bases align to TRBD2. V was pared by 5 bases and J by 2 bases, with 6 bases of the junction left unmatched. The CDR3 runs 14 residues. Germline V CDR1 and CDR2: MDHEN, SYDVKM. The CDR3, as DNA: TGTGCCAGCAGTCCTCGGGACTATACCTACGAGCAGTACTTC. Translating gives CASSPRDYTYEQYF.

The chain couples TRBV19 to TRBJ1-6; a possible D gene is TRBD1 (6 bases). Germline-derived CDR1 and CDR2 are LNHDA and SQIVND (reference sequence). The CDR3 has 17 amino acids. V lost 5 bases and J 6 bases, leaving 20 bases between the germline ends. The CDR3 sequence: CASSAPADSPINSPLHF. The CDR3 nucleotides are TGTGCCAGTAGTGCCCCGGCGGACAGTCCGATTAATTCACCCCTCCACTTT.

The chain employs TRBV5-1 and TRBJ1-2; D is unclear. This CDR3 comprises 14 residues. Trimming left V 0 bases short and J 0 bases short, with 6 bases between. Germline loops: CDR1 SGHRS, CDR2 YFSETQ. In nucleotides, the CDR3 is TGCGCCAGCAGCTTGGTGCCAGCTAACTATGGCTACACCTTC. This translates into CASSLVPANYGYTF.

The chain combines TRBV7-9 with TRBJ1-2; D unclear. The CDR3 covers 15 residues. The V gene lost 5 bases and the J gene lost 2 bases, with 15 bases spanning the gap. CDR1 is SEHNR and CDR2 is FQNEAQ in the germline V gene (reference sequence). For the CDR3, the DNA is TGTGCCAGCAGCGCAGTGCGTGACGGGAACTATGGCTACACCTTC. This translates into CASSAVRDGNYGYTF.

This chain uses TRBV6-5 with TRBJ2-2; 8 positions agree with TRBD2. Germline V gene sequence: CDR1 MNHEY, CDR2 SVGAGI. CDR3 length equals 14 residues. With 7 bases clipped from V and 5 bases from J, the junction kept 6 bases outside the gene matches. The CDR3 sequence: CASTQTSATGELFF. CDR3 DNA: TGTGCCAGCACCCAGACTAGCGCTACCGGGGAGCTGTTTTTT.

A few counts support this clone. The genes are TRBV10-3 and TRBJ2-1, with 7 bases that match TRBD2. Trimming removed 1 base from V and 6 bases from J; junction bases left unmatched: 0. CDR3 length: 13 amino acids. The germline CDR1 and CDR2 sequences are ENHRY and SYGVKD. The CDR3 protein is CAISEWGGNEQFF. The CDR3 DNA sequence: TGTGCCATCAGTGAGTGGGGGGGCAATGAGCAGTTCTTC.

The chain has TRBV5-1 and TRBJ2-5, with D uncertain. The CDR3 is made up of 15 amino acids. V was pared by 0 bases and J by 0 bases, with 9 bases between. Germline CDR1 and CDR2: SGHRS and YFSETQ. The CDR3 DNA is TGCGCCAGCAGCTTGGCAAACAGATACCAAGAGACCCAGTACTTC. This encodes CASSLANRYQETQYF.

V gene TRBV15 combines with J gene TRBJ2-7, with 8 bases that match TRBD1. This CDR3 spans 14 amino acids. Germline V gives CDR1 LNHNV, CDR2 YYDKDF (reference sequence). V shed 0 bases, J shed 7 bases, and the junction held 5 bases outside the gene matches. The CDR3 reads CATSREARGPEQYF. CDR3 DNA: TGTGCCACCAGCAGAGAGGCCAGGGGGCCTGAGCAGTACTTC.

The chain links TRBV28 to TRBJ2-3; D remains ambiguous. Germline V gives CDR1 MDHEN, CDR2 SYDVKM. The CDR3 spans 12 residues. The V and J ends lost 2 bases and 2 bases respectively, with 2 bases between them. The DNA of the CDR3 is TGTGCCAGCAGTTTACACACAGATACGCAGTATTTT. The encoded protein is CASSLHTDTQYF.

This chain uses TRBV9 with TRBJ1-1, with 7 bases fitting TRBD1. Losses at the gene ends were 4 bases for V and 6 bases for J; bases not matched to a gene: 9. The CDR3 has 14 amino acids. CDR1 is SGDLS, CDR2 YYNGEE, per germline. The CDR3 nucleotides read TGTGCCAGCAGCCTCGGGACAGTTGGTGCTGAAGCTTTCTTT. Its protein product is CASSLGTVGAEAFF. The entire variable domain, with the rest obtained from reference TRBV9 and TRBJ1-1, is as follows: DSGVTQTPKHLITATGQRVTLRCSPRSGDLSVYWYQQSLDQGLQFLIQYYNGEERAKGNILERFSAQQFPDLHSELNLSSLELGDSALYFCASSLGTVGAEAFFGQGTRLTVV.

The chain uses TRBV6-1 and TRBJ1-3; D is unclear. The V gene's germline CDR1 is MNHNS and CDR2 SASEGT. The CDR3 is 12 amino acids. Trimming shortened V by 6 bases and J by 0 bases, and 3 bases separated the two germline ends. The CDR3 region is CASRYSGNTIYF. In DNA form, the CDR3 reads TGTGCCAGCAGGTACTCTGGAAACACCATATATTTT.

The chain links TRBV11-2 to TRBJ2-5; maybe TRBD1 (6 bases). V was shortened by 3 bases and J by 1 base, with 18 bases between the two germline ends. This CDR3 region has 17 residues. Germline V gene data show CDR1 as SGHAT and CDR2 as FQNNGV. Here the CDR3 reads CASSFTAGQRSQETQYF. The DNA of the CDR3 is TGTGCCAGCAGCTTTACCGCCGGACAGCGCAGCCAAGAGACCCAGTACTTC.

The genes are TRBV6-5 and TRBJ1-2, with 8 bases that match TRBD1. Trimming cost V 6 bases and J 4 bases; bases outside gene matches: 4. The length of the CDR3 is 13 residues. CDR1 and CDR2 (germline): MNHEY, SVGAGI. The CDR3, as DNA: TGTGCCAGCAGACCTACAGGGGGCTATGGCTACACCTTC. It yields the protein CASRPTGGYGYTF.

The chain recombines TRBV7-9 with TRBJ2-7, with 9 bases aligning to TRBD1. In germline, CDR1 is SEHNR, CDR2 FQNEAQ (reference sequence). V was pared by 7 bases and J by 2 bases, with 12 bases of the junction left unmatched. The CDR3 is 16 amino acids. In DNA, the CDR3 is TGTGCCAGCACCGTAATCACGGGGGACAGGGCCTACGAGCAGTACTTC. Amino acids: CASTVITGDRAYEQYF.

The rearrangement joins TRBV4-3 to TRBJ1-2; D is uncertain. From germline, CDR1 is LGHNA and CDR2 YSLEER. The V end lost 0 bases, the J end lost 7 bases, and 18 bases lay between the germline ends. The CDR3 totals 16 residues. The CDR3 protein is CASSQDPYPERVGYTF. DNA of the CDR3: TGCGCCAGCAGCCAAGATCCGTATCCCGAGAGGGTTGGCTACACCTTC.